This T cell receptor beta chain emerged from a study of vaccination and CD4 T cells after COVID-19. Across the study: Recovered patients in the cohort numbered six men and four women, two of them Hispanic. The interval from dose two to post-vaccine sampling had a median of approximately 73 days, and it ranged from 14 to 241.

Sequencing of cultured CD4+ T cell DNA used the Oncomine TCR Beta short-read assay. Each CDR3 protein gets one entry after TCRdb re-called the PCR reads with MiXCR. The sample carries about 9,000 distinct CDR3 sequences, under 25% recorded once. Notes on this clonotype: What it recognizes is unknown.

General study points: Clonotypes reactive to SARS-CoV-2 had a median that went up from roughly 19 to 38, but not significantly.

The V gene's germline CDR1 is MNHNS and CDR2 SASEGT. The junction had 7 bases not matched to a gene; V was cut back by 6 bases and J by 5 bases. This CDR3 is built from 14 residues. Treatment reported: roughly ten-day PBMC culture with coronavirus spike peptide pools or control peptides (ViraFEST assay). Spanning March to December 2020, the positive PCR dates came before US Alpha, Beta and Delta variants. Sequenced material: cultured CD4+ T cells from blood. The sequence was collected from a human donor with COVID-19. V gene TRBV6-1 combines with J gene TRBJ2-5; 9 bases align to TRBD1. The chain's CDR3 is CASSAGTGWETQYF. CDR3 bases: TGTGCCAGCAGCGCCGGGACAGGGTGGGAGACCCAGTACTTC.